Each of the 29 T cell receptor beta chains below was sequenced from the same sample in a study of CD8 T cells in ankylosing spondylitis. TCRdb processed the 5' RACE reads anew with MiXCR; each CDR3 protein has one entry. The repertoire holds 150,000 to 200,000 distinct CDR3 sequences, with around a third as singletons. Sequencing used synovial fluid, either unsorted or a sorted T cell fraction (not recorded which). These receptors all come from a male donor with ankylosing spondylitis.

This clonotype turned up a few times. The CDR3 reads CASNLAGGPTGELFF. CDR3 coding DNA: TGTGCCAGCAACCTAGCGGGAGGGCCCACCGGGGAGCTGTTTTTT. The chain carries TRBV7-2 and TRBJ2-2, with 12 bases matching TRBD2. This CDR3 is built from 15 residues. V lost 7 bases to trimming and J lost 4 bases; unmatched junction nucleotides: 4. Germline CDR1 is SGHTA and CDR2 is FQGNSA.

This clonotype came up a few times. The DNA of the CDR3 is TGTGCCAGCAGCCCACAGGCTCCTCACGAGCAGTACTTC. Translation: CASSPQAPHEQYF. This chain connects TRBV7-2 to TRBJ2-7; D may be TRBD1 (5 bases). The CDR3 consists of 13 residues. The V end lost 5 bases, the J end lost 5 bases, and 13 bases lay between the germline ends. Germline V gene lookup returns CDR1 SGHTA and CDR2 FQGNSA.

J is TRBJ2-7 and V is TRBV7-6; the match to TRBD1 covers 8 bases. The CDR3 length is 14 residues. Germline V lookup: CDR1 SGHVS, CDR2 FNYEAQ. The V gene end was trimmed by 5 bases and the J gene end by 6 bases; junction bases not matched to a gene: 9. CDR3 DNA: TGTGCCAGCAGCCCTAGGACAGGGACAAGCGAGCAGTACTTC. Residues: CASSPRTGTSEQYF.

In its sample, this clonotype was seen many times. The V gene is TRBV27, the J gene TRBJ1-1; possibly TRBD1 for D (6 bases). V lost 0 bases to trimming and J lost 11 bases, with 16 bases between them. Germline V gene lookup returns CDR1 MNHEY and CDR2 SMNVEV (reference sequence). CDR3 length: 14 residues. The chain's CDR3 is CASSLSYVGTQAFF. Written as DNA, the CDR3 is TGTGCCAGCAGTTTATCGTATGTCGGGACACAGGCTTTCTTT.

The chain has TRBV3-1 and TRBJ2-3; D is unresolved. The CDR3 is 14 amino acids. Germline CDR1 LGHDT, CDR2 YNNKEL (reference sequence). Trimming left V 0 bases short and J 5 bases short, with 9 bases between. This CDR3 is CASSQEARRDTQYF. CDR3 DNA: TGTGCCAGCAGCCAAGAGGCAAGGCGAGATACGCAGTATTTT.

The chain couples TRBV29-1 to TRBJ2-3; 10 bases align to TRBD2. There are 13 residues in the CDR3. V gave up 4 bases and J gave up 6 bases; unmatched junction bases: 4. Germline values: CDR1 SQVTM, CDR2 ANQGSEA. CDR3 nucleotides: TGCAGCGTTGCGGGACTAGCGATGGATACGCAGTATTTT. Translated, it gives CSVAGLAMDTQYF.

The chain is built from TRBV20-1 and TRBJ1-6; 9 positions agree with TRBD1. V was pared by 6 bases and J by 7 bases, with 7 bases of the junction left unmatched. The CDR3 is made up of 14 amino acids. The germline V gene encodes CDR1 DFQATT and CDR2 SNEGSKA (reference sequence). The chain's CDR3 is CSARDRVSNSPLHF. For the CDR3, the DNA is TGCAGTGCCAGGGACAGGGTTAGCAATTCACCCCTCCACTTT.

V is TRBV11-3 and J is TRBJ2-5; 8 bases fit TRBD1. CDR3 size: 17 residues. V was clipped by 3 bases and J by 5 bases; unmatched bases: 14. The germline gives CDR1 SGHNT, CDR2 YENEEA. The CDR3 region has the DNA TGTGCCAGCAGCTTGGACACCAAAGGCCGGACAGGGGAGACCCAGTACTTC. As protein: CASSLDTKGRTGETQYF.

This clonotype occurred many times. The chain combines TRBV20-1 with TRBJ2-3; either TRBD1 or TRBD2 may supply D (6 bases each). The CDR3 is 14 residues long. CDR1 and CDR2 from the germline V gene are DFQATT and SNEGSKA (reference sequence). Deletions cut 1 base from V and 2 bases from J, with 10 bases between. CDR3 protein: CSARGGAITDTQYF. The CDR3 nucleotides read TGCAGTGCTAGAGGGGGGGCGATCACAGATACGCAGTATTTT.

This clonotype occurred many times. The V gene is TRBV5-1, the J gene TRBJ2-2; TRBD2 might be the D (6 bases). V was clipped by 2 bases and J by 5 bases, with 7 bases between them. Germline loops: CDR1 SGHRS, CDR2 YFSETQ. This CDR3 region has 13 residues. The CDR3 here is CASSFGGTGELFF. The CDR3 DNA sequence: TGCGCCAGCAGCTTCGGAGGGACCGGGGAGCTGTTTTTT.

This chain links TRBV7-6 with TRBJ2-7; 10 bases map to TRBD2. Trimming cost V 5 bases and J 1 base; bases outside gene matches: 8. Germline V gene sequence: CDR1 SGHVS, CDR2 FNYEAQ. This CDR3 region has 16 residues. The CDR3 protein is CASSALAGAGSYEQYF. CDR3 bases: TGTGCCAGCAGCGCCCTAGCGGGAGCGGGTTCCTACGAGCAGTACTTC. The complete variable domain, with remaining parts taken from reference TRBV7-6 and TRBJ2-7, reads GAGVSQSPRYKVTKRGQDVALRCDPISGHVSLYWYRQALGQGPEFLTYFNYEAQQDKSGLPNDRFSAERPEGSISTLTIQRTEQRDSAMYRCASSALAGAGSYEQYFGPGTRLTVT.

This chain links TRBV11-2 with TRBJ2-5; D is tentatively TRBD1 or TRBD2 (5 bases each). The V gene lost 1 base and the J gene lost 2 bases, with 11 bases spanning the gap. The CDR3 is 15 residues long. CDR1 is SGHAT and CDR2 is FQNNGV in the germline V gene. CDR3 sequence (DNA): TGTGCCAGCAGCTTAGTGGGACGCGGTCAAGAGACCCAGTACTTC. Translated, it gives CASSLVGRGQETQYF.

In its sample, this clonotype was seen a few times. The V gene is TRBV12-3 or TRBV12-4, the J gene TRBJ2-1; D remains ambiguous. The CDR3 is 15 amino acids. V lost 6 bases, J lost 0 bases, and 12 bases lay in between. The DNA for the CDR3 is TGTGCCAGCAGACCTTCAGCGAGCTCCTACAATGAGCAGTTCTTC. Translating it yields CASRPSASSYNEQFF.

The V gene is TRBV5-5, the J gene TRBJ2-3, with 11 bases matching TRBD2. Germline loops: CDR1 SGHKS, CDR2 YYEKEE (reference sequence). The CDR3 has 17 residues. The ends lost 4 bases at V and 6 bases at J; junction bases unmatched: 13. For the CDR3, the DNA is TGTGCCAGCAGCCCATATGGTAGCGGGGGGGCAGGGGATACGCAGTATTTT. Protein product: CASSPYGSGGAGDTQYF.

V usage is TRBV19 and J usage is TRBJ2-7; D remains unclear. CDR1 and CDR2 from the germline V gene are LNHDA and SQIVND (reference sequence). The CDR3 totals 16 residues. Trimming left V 5 bases short and J 1 base short, with 18 bases between. The CDR3 loop reads CASSSASAGNSYEQYF. The CDR3 DNA sequence: TGTGCCAGTAGTTCGGCTAGTGCCGGCAATTCCTACGAGCAGTACTTC.

V gene TRBV7-8 combines with J gene TRBJ1-1; D not certain. Germline CDR1 SGHVS, CDR2 FQNEAQ. This CDR3 comprises 16 residues. Trimming removed 1 base from V and 3 bases from J, with 15 bases in between. The CDR3 nucleotides are TGTGCCAGCAGCTTAGTTGACGGCTTAAGAGACACTGAAGCTTTCTTT. This translates into CASSLVDGLRDTEAFF.

The chain recombines TRBV19 with TRBJ1-5; TRBD1 might be the D (5 bases). Trimming took off 0 bases at V and 7 bases at J, with 10 bases between the two ends. In germline, CDR1 is LNHDA, CDR2 SQIVND (reference sequence). The CDR3 covers 14 residues. CDR3 DNA sequence: TGTGCCAGTAGTATAGATGGGGGTGCGCAGCCCCAGCATTTT. Amino acids: CASSIDGGAQPQHF. The complete variable domain, with remaining parts taken from reference TRBV19 and TRBJ1-5, reads DGGITQSPKYLFRKEGQNVTLSCEQNLNHDAMYWYRQDPGQGLRLIYYSQIVNDFQKGDIAEGYSVSREKKESFPLTVTSAQKNPTAFYLCASSIDGGAQPQHFGDGTRLSIL.

The chain uses TRBV6-1 and TRBJ2-7; 10 nucleotides match TRBD2. The V segment lost 5 bases and the J segment 2 bases; nucleotides outside the gene matches: 3. CDR1 and CDR2 from the germline V gene are MNHNS and SASEGT. The CDR3 runs 14 residues. This chain's CDR3 is CASSHTSGTYEQYF. The CDR3, as DNA: TGTGCCAGCAGTCATACTAGCGGGACCTACGAGCAGTACTTC.

This chain connects TRBV9 to TRBJ2-7; 12 bases align to TRBD1. The CDR3 is 13 residues long. Germline lookup yields CDR1 SGDLS and CDR2 YYNGEE. V lost 4 bases to trimming and J lost 7 bases; unmatched junction nucleotides: 3. CDR3 loop: CASSPGQGAEQYF. CDR3 DNA: TGTGCCAGCAGCCCGGGACAGGGGGCAGAGCAGTACTTC.

This clonotype was seen more than once but under ten times. The chain is built from TRBV6-1 and TRBJ2-2; TRBD2 matches at 7 bases. Germline CDR1 reads MNHNS; CDR2 reads SASEGT. Losses at the gene ends were 6 bases for V and 4 bases for J; bases not matched to a gene: 8. This CDR3 region has 15 residues. In DNA, the CDR3 is TGTGCCAGCAGGTTCGCGGGAGATTTCACCGGGGAGCTGTTTTTT. Protein: CASRFAGDFTGELFF.

This clonotype occurred a few times. The rearrangement uses TRBV27 and TRBJ2-7; no definite D call. Looked up from germline, CDR1 is MNHEY and CDR2 is SMNVEV (reference sequence). This CDR3 is 16 amino acids long. Between the trimmed V and J ends, which lost 4 bases and 0 bases, there was a span of 16 bases. CDR3 loop: CASSYITPTLSYEQYF. In DNA form, the CDR3 reads TGTGCCAGCAGTTATATTACCCCGACACTCTCCTACGAGCAGTACTTC.

The genes are TRBV6-1 and TRBJ1-1; D remains ambiguous. The ends were cut back, 5 bases at V and 1 base at J, with 11 bases in the middle. This CDR3 comprises 14 residues. Germline V CDR1 and CDR2: MNHNS, SASEGT. The CDR3 DNA follows: TGTGCCAGCAGTCTCGTTGCCACGAACACTGAAGCTTTCTTT. Translated, it gives CASSLVATNTEAFF.

The table lists this clonotype with a few counts. The junction does not match germline at one end; this may be a read error. The V call is TRBV3-1, the J call TRBJ1-1; D gene uncertain. Germline-derived CDR1 and CDR2 are LGHDT and YNNKEL (reference sequence). The CDR3 covers 11 residues. The CDR3 here is CASKKSGELIF. Here the CDR3 DNA reads TGTGCCAGCAAAAAGAGTGGGGAGTTGATCTTT.

The chain links TRBV3-1 to TRBJ2-7, with D possibly matching TRBD1 (6 bases). Germline assignment: CDR1 LGHDT and CDR2 YNNKEL (reference sequence). The V and J ends lost 4 bases and 13 bases respectively, with 20 bases between them. The CDR3 is 13 residues long. The CDR3 here is CASSREQGEPTYF. CDR3 DNA: TGTGCCAGCAGCCGCGAACAGGGAGAGCCCACCTACTTC.

Only a few counts were recorded for this clonotype. V is TRBV15 and J is TRBJ1-2; D remains ambiguous. The CDR3 spans 12 residues. Germline CDR1 is LNHNV and CDR2 is YYDKDF (reference sequence). Trimming removed 0 bases from V and 5 bases from J, with 4 bases in between. CDR3 protein: CATSREGYGYTF. In nucleotides, the CDR3 is TGTGCCACCAGCAGAGAGGGGTATGGCTACACCTTC.

This clonotype was detected once. Here the CDR3 reads CASSPQTGGGGTKNIQYF. Written as DNA, the CDR3 is TGTGCCAGCAGCCCTCAGACAGGCGGAGGCGGGACCAAAAACATTCAGTACTTC. This rearrangement joins TRBV3-1 to TRBJ2-4; D may be TRBD1 or TRBD2 (6 bases each). The CDR3 consists of 18 residues. Per germline, CDR1 LGHDT and CDR2 YNNKEL (reference sequence). The V gene lost 4 bases and the J gene lost 2 bases, with 21 bases spanning the gap.

The CDR3 nucleotides are TGTGCCAGCAGCTTGGGACTGGCTAGCGGGAGCACAGATACGCAGTATTTT. This codes for CASSLGLASGSTDTQYF. The V and J genes are TRBV5-4 and TRBJ2-3; 8 bases agree with TRBD2. The junction had 6 bases not matched to a gene; V was cut back by 0 bases and J by 0 bases. CDR3 length: 17 residues. The germline gives CDR1 SGHNT, CDR2 YYREEE (reference sequence). The full variable domain, completed using reference TRBV5-4 and TRBJ2-3, is ETGVTQSPTHLIKTRGQQVTLRCSSQSGHNTVSWYQQALGQGPQFIFQYYREEENGRGNFPPRFSGLQFPNYSSELNVNALELDDSALYLCASSLGLASGSTDTQYFGPGTRLTVL.

This clonotype occurred many times. The chain recombines TRBV20-1 with TRBJ1-5, with D possibly matching TRBD1 (6 bases). CDR1 and CDR2 (germline): DFQATT, SNEGSKA (reference sequence). The CDR3 loop spans 13 amino acids. The germline V and J ends were trimmed by 6 bases and 6 bases, with 15 bases remaining between them. CDR3 sequence: CSAVTGSSQPQHF. CDR3 nucleotides: TGCAGTGCCGTCACAGGGTCGAGTCAGCCCCAGCATTTT.

The CDR3 protein is CSASPRAGDNTEAFF. In DNA form, the CDR3 reads TGCAGTGCTAGCCCCAGGGCAGGTGACAACACTGAAGCTTTCTTT. The chain uses TRBV20-1 and TRBJ1-1; perhaps TRBD1 as D (5 bases). CDR3 length: 15 residues. The germline V gene encodes CDR1 DFQATT and CDR2 SNEGSKA (reference sequence). V dropped 3 bases and J dropped 2 bases, with 16 bases sitting between them.